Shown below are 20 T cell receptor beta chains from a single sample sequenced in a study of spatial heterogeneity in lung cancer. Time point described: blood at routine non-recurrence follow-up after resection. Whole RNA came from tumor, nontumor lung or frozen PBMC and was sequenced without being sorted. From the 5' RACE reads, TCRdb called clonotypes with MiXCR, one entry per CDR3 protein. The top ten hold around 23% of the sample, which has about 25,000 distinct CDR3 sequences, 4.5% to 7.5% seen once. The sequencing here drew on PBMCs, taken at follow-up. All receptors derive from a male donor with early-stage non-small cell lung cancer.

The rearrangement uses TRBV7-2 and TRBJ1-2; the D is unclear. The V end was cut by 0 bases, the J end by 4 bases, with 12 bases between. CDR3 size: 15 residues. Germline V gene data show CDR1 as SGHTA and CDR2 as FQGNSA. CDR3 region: CASSLAGLVSYGYTF. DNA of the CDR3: TGTGCCAGCAGCTTAGCAGGTCTGGTTTCCTATGGCTACACCTTC.

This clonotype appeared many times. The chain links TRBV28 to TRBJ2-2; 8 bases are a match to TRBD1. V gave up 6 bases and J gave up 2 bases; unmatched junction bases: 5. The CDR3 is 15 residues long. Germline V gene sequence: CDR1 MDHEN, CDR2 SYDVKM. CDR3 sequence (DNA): TGTGCCAGCAGCACCGGACAGGGAAACACCGGGGAGCTGTTTTTT. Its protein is CASSTGQGNTGELFF.

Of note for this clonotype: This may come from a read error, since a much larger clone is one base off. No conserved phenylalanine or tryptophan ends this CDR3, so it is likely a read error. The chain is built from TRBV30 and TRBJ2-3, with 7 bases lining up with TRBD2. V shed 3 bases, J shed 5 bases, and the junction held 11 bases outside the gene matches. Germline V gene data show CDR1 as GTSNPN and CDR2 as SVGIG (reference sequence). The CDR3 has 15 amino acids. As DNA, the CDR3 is TGTGCCTGGAGGATATCCGGGACTAACCAAGATACGCAGTATTCT. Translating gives CAWRISGTNQDTQYS.

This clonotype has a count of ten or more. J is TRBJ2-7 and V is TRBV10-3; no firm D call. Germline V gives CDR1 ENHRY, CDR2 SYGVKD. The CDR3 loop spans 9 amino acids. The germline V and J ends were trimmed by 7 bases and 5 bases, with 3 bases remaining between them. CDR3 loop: CAIIDEQYV. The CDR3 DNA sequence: TGTGCCATCATTGACGAGCAGTACGTC.

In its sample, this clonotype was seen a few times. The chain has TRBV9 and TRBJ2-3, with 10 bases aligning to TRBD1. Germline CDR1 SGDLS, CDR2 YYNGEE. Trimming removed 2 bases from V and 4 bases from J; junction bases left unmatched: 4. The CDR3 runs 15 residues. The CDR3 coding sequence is TGTGCCAGCAGCGTCGAGGGGACAGGGGCAGATACGCAGTATTTT. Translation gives CASSVEGTGADTQYF.

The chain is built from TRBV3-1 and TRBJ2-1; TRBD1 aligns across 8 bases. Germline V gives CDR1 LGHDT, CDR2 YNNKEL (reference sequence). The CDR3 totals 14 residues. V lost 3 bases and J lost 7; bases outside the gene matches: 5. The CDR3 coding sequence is TGTGCCAGCAGCCATTGGACAGGGTTAAATGAGCAGTTCTTC. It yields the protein CASSHWTGLNEQFF.

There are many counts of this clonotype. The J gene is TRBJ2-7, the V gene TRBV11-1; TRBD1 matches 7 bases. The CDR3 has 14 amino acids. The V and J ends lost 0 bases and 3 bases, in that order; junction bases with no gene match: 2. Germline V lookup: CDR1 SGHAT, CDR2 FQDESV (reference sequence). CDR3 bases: TGTGCCAGCAGCTTAGCGACAGGGAACTACGAGCAGTACTTC. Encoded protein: CASSLATGNYEQYF. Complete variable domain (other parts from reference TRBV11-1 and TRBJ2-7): EAEVAQSPRYKITEKSQAVAFWCDPISGHATLYWYRQILGQGPELLVQFQDESVVDDSQLPKDRFSAERLKGVDSTLKIQPAELGDSAMYLCASSLATGNYEQYFGPGTRLTVT.

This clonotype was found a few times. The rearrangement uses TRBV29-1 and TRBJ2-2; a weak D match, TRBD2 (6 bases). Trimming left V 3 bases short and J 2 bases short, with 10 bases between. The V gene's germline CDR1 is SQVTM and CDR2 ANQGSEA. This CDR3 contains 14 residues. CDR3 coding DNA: TGCAGCGTTGAGAGGACTACCAACACCGGGGAGCTGTTTTTT. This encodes CSVERTTNTGELFF.

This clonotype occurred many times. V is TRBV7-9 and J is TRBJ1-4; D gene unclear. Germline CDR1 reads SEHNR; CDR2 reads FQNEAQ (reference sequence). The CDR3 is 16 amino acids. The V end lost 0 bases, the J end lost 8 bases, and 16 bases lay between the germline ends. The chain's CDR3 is CASSLAAAPKAEKLFF. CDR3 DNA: TGTGCCAGCAGCTTAGCGGCGGCCCCCAAAGCAGAAAAACTGTTTTTT.

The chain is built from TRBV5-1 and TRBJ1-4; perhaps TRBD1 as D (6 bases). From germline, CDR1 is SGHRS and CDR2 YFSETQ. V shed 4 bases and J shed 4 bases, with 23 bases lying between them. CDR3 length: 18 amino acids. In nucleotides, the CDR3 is TGCGCCAGCAGCAGGGAGGGTAGCGCGGGACACAATAATGAAAAACTGTTTTTT. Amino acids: CASSREGSAGHNNEKLFF. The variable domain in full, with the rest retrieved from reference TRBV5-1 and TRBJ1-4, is KAGVTQTPRYLIKTRGQQVTLSCSPISGHRSVSWYQQTPGQGLQFLFEYFSETQRNKGNFPGRFSGRQFSNSRSEMNVSTLELGDSALYLCASSREGSAGHNNEKLFFGSGTQLSVL.

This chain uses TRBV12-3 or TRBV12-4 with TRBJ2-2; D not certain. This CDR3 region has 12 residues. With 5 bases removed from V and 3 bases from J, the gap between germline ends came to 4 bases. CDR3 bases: TGTGCCAGCAGTCCCGACACCGGGGAGCTGTTTTTT. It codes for CASSPDTGELFF.

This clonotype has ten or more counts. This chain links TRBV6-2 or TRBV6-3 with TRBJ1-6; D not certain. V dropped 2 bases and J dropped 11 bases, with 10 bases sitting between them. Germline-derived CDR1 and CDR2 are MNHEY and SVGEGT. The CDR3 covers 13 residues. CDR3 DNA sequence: TGTGCCAGCAGTTACCAGGAGTATGCACCCCTCCACTTT. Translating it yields CASSYQEYAPLHF.

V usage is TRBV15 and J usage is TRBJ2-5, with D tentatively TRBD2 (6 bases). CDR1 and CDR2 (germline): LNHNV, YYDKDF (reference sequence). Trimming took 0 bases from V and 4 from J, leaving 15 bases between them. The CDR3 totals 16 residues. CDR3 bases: TGTGCCACCAGCAGAGATCCGGCGGGGAAGCGAGAGACCCAGTACTTC. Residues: CATSRDPAGKRETQYF.

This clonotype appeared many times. The CDR3 region has the DNA TGTGCCAGCAGCCAGTGGGGGCCTGAAGCTTTCTTT. It is translated as CASSQWGPEAFF. The J gene is TRBJ1-1, the V gene TRBV14; maybe TRBD1 (6 bases). The CDR3 has 12 amino acids. The V gene lost 3 bases and the J gene lost 6 bases, with 8 bases spanning the gap. Germline values: CDR1 SGHDN, CDR2 FVKESK.

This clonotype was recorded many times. The CDR3 protein is CATGAGTPRETQYF. DNA for the CDR3: TGCGCCACGGGGGCCGGGACACCCCGGGAGACCCAGTACTTC. This chain connects TRBV5-1 to TRBJ2-5; D tentatively reads TRBD1 or TRBD2 (6 bases each). The CDR3 is made up of 14 amino acids. The V end lost 9 bases, the J end lost 5 bases, and 20 bases lay between the germline ends. Looked up from germline, CDR1 is SGHRS and CDR2 is YFSETQ.

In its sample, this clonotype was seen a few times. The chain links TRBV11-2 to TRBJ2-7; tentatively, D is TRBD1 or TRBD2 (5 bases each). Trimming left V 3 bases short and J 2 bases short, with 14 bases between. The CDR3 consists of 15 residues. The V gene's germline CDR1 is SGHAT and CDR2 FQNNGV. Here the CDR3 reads CASSFRDGVTYEQYF. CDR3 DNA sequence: TGTGCCAGCAGCTTCCGGGACGGGGTGACCTACGAGCAGTACTTC.

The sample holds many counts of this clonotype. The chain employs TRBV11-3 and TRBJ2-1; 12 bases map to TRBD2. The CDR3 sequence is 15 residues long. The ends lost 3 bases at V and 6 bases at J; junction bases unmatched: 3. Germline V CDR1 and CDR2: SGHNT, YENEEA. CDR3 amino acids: CASSLTSGSGNEQFF. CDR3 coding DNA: TGTGCCAGCAGCTTGACTAGCGGGAGCGGCAATGAGCAGTTCTTC.

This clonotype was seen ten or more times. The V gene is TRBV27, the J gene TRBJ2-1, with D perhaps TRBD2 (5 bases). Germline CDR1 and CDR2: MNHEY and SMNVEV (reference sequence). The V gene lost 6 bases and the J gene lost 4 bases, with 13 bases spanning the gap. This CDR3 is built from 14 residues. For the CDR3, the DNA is TGTGCCAGCAGACCGGGGTTTTCGTACAATGAGCAGTTCTTC. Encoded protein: CASRPGFSYNEQFF.

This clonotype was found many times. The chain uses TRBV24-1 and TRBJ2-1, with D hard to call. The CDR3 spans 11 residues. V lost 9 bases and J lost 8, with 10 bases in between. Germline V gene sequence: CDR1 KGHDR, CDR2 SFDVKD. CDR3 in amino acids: CATEELDEQFF. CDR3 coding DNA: TGTGCCACCGAGGAGTTGGATGAGCAGTTCTTC.

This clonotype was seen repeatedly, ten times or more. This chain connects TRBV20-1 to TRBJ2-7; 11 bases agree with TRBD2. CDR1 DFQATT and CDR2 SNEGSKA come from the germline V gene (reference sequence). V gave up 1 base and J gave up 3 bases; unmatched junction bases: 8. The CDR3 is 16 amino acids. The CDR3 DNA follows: TGCAGTGCTAGAGCGACTAGCGGGACAACCCTCTACGAGCAGTACTTC. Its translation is CSARATSGTTLYEQYF.